The clone carrying this T cell receptor beta chain was detected ten times or more. This record belongs to a study of low-dose radiotherapy and immunotherapy resistance in tumors. Across the whole study: Daily oral aspirin at 300 mg began on cycle 1 day 1 and lasted four cycles.

The CDR3 contains 14 residues. Trimming removed 4 bases from V and 4 bases from J; junction bases left unmatched: 6. CDR1 SGHRS and CDR2 YFSETQ come from the germline V gene. The time point: after trial treatment. Described treatment: LDRT plus nivolumab, ipilimumab, low-dose cyclophosphamide and aspirin (RACIN trial). Covering alpha and beta chains, TRAV- and TRBV-specific primers were used for the first-strand cDNA. Over 20 PCR cycles, TCRs were amplified from a constant-region primer and V-primer adapter. TCRdb re-derived calls from the reads in MiXCR, one entry per CDR3 protein. The sample includes under 70,000 distinct CDR3 sequences, about 23% of them seen just once.

The chain couples TRBV5-1 to TRBJ1-1, with 8 bases lining up with TRBD1. This TCR came from a male donor with prostate cancer. The sample in question was PBMCs, obtained after low-dose radiotherapy plus immunotherapy. CDR3 nucleotides: TGCGCCAGCAGCGATACAGGGGGGACCACTGAAGCTTTCTTT. As protein: CASSDTGGTTEAFF.